Following are 24 T cell receptor beta chains from one sample sequenced in a study of CD8 T cells in ankylosing spondylitis. TCRdb re-called the 5' RACE reads with MiXCR, one entry per CDR3 protein. This repertoire shows tens of thousands of distinct CDR3 sequences, approximately 3% found once; its top ten account for 2.5% to 3.5%. The sequencing input was blood, either unsorted or a sorted T cell fraction (not recorded which). The receptors were sampled from a male donor with ankylosing spondylitis or in good health (not recorded which).

This clonotype came up many times. The rearrangement uses TRBV9 and TRBJ2-1, with 10 bases lining up with TRBD2. The CDR3 is made up of 15 amino acids. The germline V gene encodes CDR1 SGDLS and CDR2 YYNGEE. V shed 4 bases and J 6 bases; nucleotides not matched to a gene: 7. The CDR3 sequence: CASSRRLAGTNEQFF. The CDR3, as DNA: TGTGCCAGCAGCAGGCGACTAGCGGGCACCAATGAGCAGTTCTTC. Using reference TRBV9 and TRBJ2-1 for the parts outside the CDR3, the full variable domain is DSGVTQTPKHLITATGQRVTLRCSPRSGDLSVYWYQQSLDQGLQFLIQYYNGEERAKGNILERFSAQQFPDLHSELNLSSLELGDSALYFCASSRRLAGTNEQFFGPGTRLTVL.

This clonotype has a count of ten or more. The V and J genes are TRBV9 and TRBJ2-1, with 10 bases that match TRBD2. Germline assignment: CDR1 SGDLS and CDR2 YYNGEE. There are 16 residues in the CDR3. J was trimmed by 5 bases and V by 0 bases; bases with no gene match: 5. The CDR3 protein is CASSVGGTSGNNEQFF. The CDR3 nucleotides are TGTGCCAGCAGCGTAGGCGGAACTAGCGGGAACAATGAGCAGTTCTTC.

This clonotype has a count of ten or more. This chain connects TRBV9 to TRBJ2-3; 8 positions match TRBD2. V gave up 1 base and J gave up 5 bases; unmatched junction bases: 15. Germline V gene lookup returns CDR1 SGDLS and CDR2 YYNGEE. The CDR3 extends over 18 amino acids. CDR3 DNA sequence: TGTGCCAGCAGCGTAACCAGTGTGACGGGGGGGCCGGGAGATACGCAGTATTTT. Translating it yields CASSVTSVTGGPGDTQYF.

Only a few counts were recorded for this clonotype. This chain connects TRBV9 to TRBJ1-3; 8 nucleotides align to TRBD1. This CDR3 is built from 15 residues. V trimming: 4 bases; J trimming: 4 bases; junction bases outside the gene matches: 7. Germline values: CDR1 SGDLS, CDR2 YYNGEE. The CDR3 region has the DNA TGTGCCAGCAGCACCCAGGGGGCTGGAGGAAACACCATATATTTT. This codes for CASSTQGAGGNTIYF.

This clonotype occurred many times. The V gene is TRBV9, the J gene TRBJ1-1; D is unresolved. V was pared by 0 bases and J by 2 bases, with 11 bases between. CDR3 size: 15 residues. Germline CDR1 SGDLS, CDR2 YYNGEE. The CDR3 is CASSVATGGNTEAFF. The CDR3 DNA reads TGTGCCAGCAGCGTAGCTACGGGTGGTAACACTGAAGCTTTCTTT.

This clonotype was detected many times. The rearrangement joins TRBV9 to TRBJ2-4, with 7 bases identical to TRBD2. This CDR3 region has 15 residues. CDR1 and CDR2 (germline): SGDLS, YYNGEE. The V and J ends lost 0 bases and 7 bases, in that order; junction bases with no gene match: 7. CDR3 DNA sequence: TGTGCCAGCAGCGTAGAGGGGCAGGGAGGGAACATTCAGTACTTC. Protein sequence: CASSVEGQGGNIQYF.

This clonotype was detected many times. The V gene is TRBV9, the J gene TRBJ2-2, with TRBD2 matching 12 bases. Trimming cost V 0 bases and J 4 bases; bases outside gene matches: 4. There are 17 residues in the CDR3. Germline CDR1 and CDR2: SGDLS and YYNGEE. Here the CDR3 DNA reads TGTGCCAGCAGCGTAGCTGCGACTAGCGGGAGCACCGGGGAGCTGTTTTTT. Translating it yields CASSVAATSGSTGELFF.

This clonotype was detected ten times or more. V is TRBV9 and J is TRBJ1-2; D unclear. Trimming took off 4 bases at V and 5 bases at J, with 9 bases between the two ends. Germline CDR1 reads SGDLS; CDR2 reads YYNGEE. This CDR3 is built from 12 residues. CDR3 in DNA: TGTGCCAGCAGCACAGTGGGGTATGGCTACACCTTC. Encoded protein: CASSTVGYGYTF. Using reference TRBV9 and TRBJ1-2 for the parts outside the CDR3, the full variable domain is DSGVTQTPKHLITATGQRVTLRCSPRSGDLSVYWYQQSLDQGLQFLIQYYNGEERAKGNILERFSAQQFPDLHSELNLSSLELGDSALYFCASSTVGYGYTFGSGTRLTVV.

This clonotype occurred many times. This rearrangement joins TRBV9 to TRBJ2-1, with D possibly TRBD1 on 6 matching bases. The CDR3 is 15 residues long. The V gene lost 0 bases and the J gene lost 7 bases, with 14 bases spanning the gap. CDR1 and CDR2 (germline): SGDLS, YYNGEE. Here the CDR3 DNA reads TGTGCCAGCAGCGTAGCCGGACAGTCAAAGAATGAGCAGTTCTTC. This gives the protein CASSVAGQSKNEQFF. Supplemented by reference TRBV9 and TRBJ2-1, the full variable domain reads DSGVTQTPKHLITATGQRVTLRCSPRSGDLSVYWYQQSLDQGLQFLIQYYNGEERAKGNILERFSAQQFPDLHSELNLSSLELGDSALYFCASSVAGQSKNEQFFGPGTRLTVL.

This clonotype was observed at least ten times. The chain links TRBV9 to TRBJ2-3; 8 bases agree with TRBD1. The CDR3 runs to 17 residues. The germline V gene has CDR1 SGDLS and CDR2 YYNGEE. V shed 4 bases and J 2 bases; nucleotides not matched to a gene: 12. CDR3 loop: CASSLRGPGSHTDTQYF. The CDR3 nucleotides are TGTGCCAGCAGCCTCAGGGGGCCGGGATCCCACACAGATACGCAGTATTTT.

This clonotype was counted at least ten times. This chain joins TRBV9 and TRBJ2-5, with D hard to call. Germline CDR1 SGDLS, CDR2 YYNGEE. The CDR3 sequence is 13 residues long. The V end was cut by 0 bases, the J end by 4 bases, with 7 bases between. DNA of the CDR3: TGTGCCAGCAGCGTAGGACTCTTAGAGACCCAGTACTTC. Its protein product is CASSVGLLETQYF.

This clonotype was counted many times. The chain's CDR3 is CASSVVGGGPLRSDEQFF. In DNA form, the CDR3 reads TGTGCCAGCAGCGTAGTAGGCGGGGGGCCCCTACGTTCGGATGAGCAGTTCTTC. The rearrangement joins TRBV9 to TRBJ2-1; 8 nucleotides line up with TRBD2. The CDR3 extends over 18 amino acids. The J segment lost 8 bases and the V segment lost 0 bases, leaving 16 bases of the junction unmatched. The germline V gene has CDR1 SGDLS and CDR2 YYNGEE.

This clonotype was counted ten times or more. V is TRBV9 and J is TRBJ2-2; the D call may be TRBD1 or TRBD2 (6 bases each). This CDR3 spans 16 amino acids. CDR1 is SGDLS and CDR2 is YYNGEE in the germline V gene. V lost 0 bases and J lost 1, with 10 bases in between. The CDR3 sequence is CASSVEGGRNTGELFF. In DNA, the CDR3 is TGTGCCAGCAGCGTAGAGGGGGGAAGGAACACCGGGGAGCTGTTTTTT.

In this sample, this clonotype turned up many times. CDR3 amino acids: CASSPGGTGELFF. The CDR3 DNA reads TGTGCCAGCAGCCCGGGAGGGACCGGGGAGCTGTTTTTT. The V gene is TRBV9, the J gene TRBJ2-2, with 8 bases matching TRBD2. Per the germline V gene, CDR1 is SGDLS and CDR2 is YYNGEE. The V segment lost 4 bases and the J segment 5 bases; nucleotides outside the gene matches: 1. The length of the CDR3 is 13 residues.

The chain links TRBV9 to TRBJ1-4; 8 bases match TRBD1. Germline CDR1 SGDLS, CDR2 YYNGEE. There are 14 residues in the CDR3. V was pared by 4 bases and J by 5 bases, with 4 bases of the junction left unmatched. The CDR3 DNA reads TGTGCCAGCAGCCCCCGGGACAGGAATGAAAAACTGTTTTTT. Translated, it gives CASSPRDRNEKLFF.

This clonotype has ten or more counts. The rearrangement joins TRBV9 to TRBJ2-2, with a weak D call TRBD2 (5 bases). Germline CDR1 is SGDLS and CDR2 is YYNGEE. The CDR3 runs 13 residues. Trimming left V 4 bases short and J 6 bases short, with 10 bases between. The CDR3 protein is CASSLGMAGELFF. As DNA, the CDR3 is TGTGCCAGCAGCCTCGGGATGGCCGGGGAGCTGTTTTTT.

This clonotype was seen at least ten times. The chain links TRBV9 to TRBJ2-2; no reliable D call. The CDR3 is 14 amino acids. Trimming stripped 3 bases from V and 2 bases from J, with 8 bases between. Germline V gene sequence: CDR1 SGDLS, CDR2 YYNGEE. The CDR3 nucleotides read TGTGCCAGCAGCGCCACTCTTAACACCGGGGAGCTGTTTTTT. Its translation is CASSATLNTGELFF.

This clonotype was recorded a few times. The chain couples TRBV9 to TRBJ2-3, with 9 bases aligning to TRBD2. The CDR3 spans 18 residues. V shed 0 bases, J shed 0 bases, and the junction held 8 bases outside the gene matches. Germline values: CDR1 SGDLS, CDR2 YYNGEE. This CDR3 reads CASSVGRGGRSSTDTQYF. The CDR3 coding sequence is TGTGCCAGCAGCGTAGGGCGGGGGGGACGATCTAGCACAGATACGCAGTATTTT.

J is TRBJ2-5 and V is TRBV9; D is unclear. The CDR3 has 14 amino acids. Germline CDR1 reads SGDLS; CDR2 reads YYNGEE. Trimming shortened V by 0 bases and J by 2 bases, and 8 bases separated the two germline ends. The DNA of the CDR3 is TGTGCCAGCAGCGTAGGTGGCTCACAAGAGACCCAGTACTTC. Translated, it gives CASSVGGSQETQYF.

The sample holds many counts of this clonotype. This rearrangement joins TRBV9 to TRBJ2-1, with TRBD2 identical over 8 bases. CDR3 size: 16 residues. Germline-derived CDR1 and CDR2 are SGDLS and YYNGEE. V shed 0 bases and J 2 bases; nucleotides not matched to a gene: 4. This CDR3 reads CASSVVSGSPYNEQFF. The CDR3 coding sequence is TGTGCCAGCAGCGTAGTGAGCGGGAGTCCCTACAATGAGCAGTTCTTC.

This clonotype was detected many times. CDR3 sequence: CASSGFRGRYTGELFF. The DNA of the CDR3 is TGTGCCAGCAGCGGCTTTAGGGGACGGTACACCGGGGAGCTGTTTTTT. The gene calls are TRBV9 and TRBJ2-2, with D perhaps given as TRBD1 or TRBD2 (5 bases each). Germline V gene data show CDR1 as SGDLS and CDR2 as YYNGEE. V lost 3 bases and J lost 3, with 15 bases in between. This CDR3 is 16 amino acids long.

The table lists this clonotype with many counts. The rearrangement uses TRBV9 and TRBJ2-5; TRBD2 matches 14 bases. J was trimmed by 5 bases and V by 4 bases; bases with no gene match: 1. CDR1 SGDLS and CDR2 YYNGEE come from the germline V gene. The CDR3 is 14 amino acids. The chain's CDR3 is CASSRTSGRETQYF. In DNA form, the CDR3 reads TGTGCCAGCAGCCGGACTAGCGGGAGGGAGACCCAGTACTTC. Full variable domain (remainder filled in from reference TRBV9 and TRBJ2-5): DSGVTQTPKHLITATGQRVTLRCSPRSGDLSVYWYQQSLDQGLQFLIQYYNGEERAKGNILERFSAQQFPDLHSELNLSSLELGDSALYFCASSRTSGRETQYFGPGTRLLVL.

In this sample, this clonotype turned up many times. The genes are TRBV9 and TRBJ2-3; a weak D match, TRBD2 (6 bases). V lost 4 bases and J 1 base, leaving 22 bases between the germline ends. CDR3 length: 18 residues. Germline V CDR1 and CDR2: SGDLS, YYNGEE. The CDR3 region is CASSTIPGLGGGTDTQYF. In nucleotides, the CDR3 is TGTGCCAGCAGCACCATCCCGGGTCTGGGCGGGGGCACAGATACGCAGTATTTT. The full variable domain, rest sourced from reference TRBV9 and TRBJ2-3, is DSGVTQTPKHLITATGQRVTLRCSPRSGDLSVYWYQQSLDQGLQFLIQYYNGEERAKGNILERFSAQQFPDLHSELNLSSLELGDSALYFCASSTIPGLGGGTDTQYFGPGTRLTVL.

This clonotype came up many times. The chain employs TRBV9 and TRBJ2-1; D may be TRBD2 (5 bases). Germline CDR1 and CDR2: SGDLS and YYNGEE. This CDR3 is 15 amino acids long. Trimming stripped 4 bases from V and 3 bases from J, with 14 bases between. DNA for the CDR3: TGTGCCAGCAGCCCGGACGGGGATCGCTACAATGAGCAGTTCTTC. Encoded protein: CASSPDGDRYNEQFF.